Below are 2 T cell receptor beta chains sequenced from a single sample in a study of blood T cell repertoires in COVID-19. Sequencing used immunoSEQ multiplex PCR; TCRdb keeps in-frame clones, though not all of them. The repertoire includes about 91,000 clones, approximately 72% of them detected once, and approximately 25% sits in the top ten. Sequenced: peripheral blood. The receptors were sampled from a man between 65 and 85 years old with acute or convalescent COVID-19.

The rearrangement uses TRBV11-2 and TRBJ2-1; 7 bases fit TRBD2. Germline CDR1 reads SGHAT; CDR2 reads FQNNGV. V lost 5 bases, J lost 4 bases, and 8 bases stayed unmatched. The CDR3 sequence is 15 residues long. The CDR3 nucleotides are TGTGCCAGCAGCCCGACTAGCCGCCGGTACAATGAGCAGTTCTTC. Translation gives CASSPTSRRYNEQFF.

This clone was detected only a few times. The same CDR3 is also encoded by other DNA sequences in this sample. The J gene is TRBJ1-1, the V gene TRBV18; tentatively, D is TRBD1 (5 bases). Germline CDR1 KGHSH, CDR2 LQKENI. This CDR3 comprises 15 residues. V lost 1 base, J lost 1 base, and 10 bases lay in between. CDR3 sequence reads: CASSPLLGENTEAFF. The DNA of the CDR3 is TGTGCCAGCTCACCACTTTTAGGGGAGAACACTGAAGCTTTCTTT.